This T cell receptor (beta chain) was captured in a study of blood T cell repertoires in COVID-19. At the level of the study: Samples taken during acute and convalescent COVID-19 were collected in the United States, Italy and Spain. PBMCs, B-cell-depleted T cells, or T cells provided the cDNA or gDNA that made up the material.

Under the authors' procedure: Amplification from reference gene primers served as the basis for estimated nucleated cell counts. Sequencing used immunoSEQ multiplex PCR; TCRdb keeps in-frame clones, though not all of them. V, J and clone size are those of that table, while D and trimming were read from the DNA. Altogether 120,000 or so clones are present, about three quarters being singletons, with the ten largest covering roughly 6%. Trimming took off 6 bases at V and 7 bases at J, with 10 bases between the two ends. The CDR3 runs to 11 residues. The germline V gene encodes CDR1 DFQATT and CDR2 SNEGSKA (reference sequence).

Sequencing was performed on peripheral blood. The rearrangement joins TRBV20-1 to TRBJ2-1, with D possibly TRBD1 on 6 matching bases. The sequence was obtained from a man aged 65-85 years with acute or convalescent COVID-19. The CDR3, as DNA: TGCAGTGCAGTTCAGGGGAATGAGCAGTTCTTC. Translation gives CSAVQGNEQFF.